One sample yielded the 17 T cell receptor beta chains listed below, sequenced in a study of blood T cell repertoires in COVID-19. Clones were read by immunoSEQ multiplex PCR, and TCRdb kept only the in-frame ones, dropping some. This sample has 250,000 to 350,000 clones, with around 92% found just once. The sequencing sample was made of peripheral blood. The receptors were sampled from a man aged 18-30 years who had recovered from COVID-19.

V and J are TRBV27 and TRBJ2-3; 7 nucleotides align to TRBD2. CDR1 is MNHEY, CDR2 SMNVEV, per germline (reference sequence). Trimming removed 0 bases from V and 9 bases from J; junction bases left unmatched: 3. The CDR3 loop spans 13 amino acids. The CDR3 reads CASSLSREMTQYF. Written as DNA, the CDR3 is TGTGCCAGCAGTTTATCGCGGGAGATGACGCAGTATTTT.

The chain combines TRBV7-9 with TRBJ1-1; 7 bases agree with TRBD1. The trim removed 5 bases at V and 2 bases at J, leaving 11 bases unmatched. Germline CDR1 SEHNR, CDR2 FQNEAQ (reference sequence). The length of the CDR3 is 16 residues. CDR3 sequence reads: CASSEIDREGNTEAFF. The DNA for the CDR3 is TGTGCCAGCAGCGAAATAGACAGGGAAGGTAACACTGAAGCTTTCTTT.

The chain is built from TRBV7-6 and TRBJ2-1; 7 bases are a match to TRBD2. From germline, CDR1 is SGHVS and CDR2 FNYEAQ. The CDR3 length is 15 residues. The junction had 10 bases not matched to a gene; V was cut back by 5 bases and J by 6 bases. CDR3 in amino acids: CASSPGGGRINEQFF. CDR3 sequence (DNA): TGTGCCAGCAGCCCTGGTGGCGGGAGAATCAATGAGCAGTTCTTC.

This chain joins TRBV28 and TRBJ2-2, with a tentative D call TRBD1 (5 bases). V lost 5 bases to trimming and J lost 10 bases, with 11 bases between them. The germline V gene encodes CDR1 MDHEN and CDR2 SYDVKM. This CDR3 has 12 residues. CDR3 bases: TGTGCCAGCAGTGTGGGGCACCCGGAGCTGTTTTTT. Encoded protein: CASSVGHPELFF. Filled out from reference TRBV28 and TRBJ2-2, the complete variable domain reads DVKVTQSSRYLVKRTGEKVFLECVQDMDHENMFWYRQDPGLGLRLIYFSYDVKMKEKGDIPEGYSVSREKKERFSLILESASTNQTSMYLCASSVGHPELFFGEGSRLTVL.

The chain has TRBV9 and TRBJ2-7; 7 bases line up with TRBD2. There are 17 residues in the CDR3. Trimming cost V 6 bases and J 0 bases; bases outside gene matches: 15. The germline CDR1 and CDR2 sequences are SGDLS and YYNGEE. The CDR3 protein is CASTDRGIAGFSYEQYF. The CDR3 DNA reads as TGTGCCAGCACCGATCGCGGGATAGCGGGCTTCTCCTACGAGCAGTACTTC.

The chain links TRBV18 to TRBJ2-1; 8 positions match TRBD2. CDR3 size: 15 residues. J gave up 4 bases and V 5 bases, and 7 bases lay outside the gene matches. Germline lookup yields CDR1 KGHSH and CDR2 LQKENI. CDR3 in amino acids: CASSTSGPPYNEQFF. The CDR3 nucleotides are TGTGCCAGCTCAACTAGCGGCCCACCTTACAATGAGCAGTTCTTC.

The chain uses TRBV19 and TRBJ1-2, with 7 nucleotides matching TRBD1. The CDR3 has 14 residues. The germline gives CDR1 LNHDA, CDR2 SQIVND (reference sequence). After removal of 6 bases from V and 7 bases from J, the junction contained 11 bases not matched to a gene. CDR3 bases: TGTGCCAGTAGCCCACCGGACAGGCTGGCTGGCTACACCTTC. This translates into CASSPPDRLAGYTF.

The gene calls are TRBV6-4 and TRBJ1-5, with D hard to call. V shed 8 bases and J shed 7 bases, with 15 bases lying between them. Germline V gene lookup returns CDR1 MRHNA and CDR2 SNTAGT. This CDR3 contains 13 residues. The CDR3: CASRPPYPQPQHF. The DNA for the CDR3 is TGTGCCAGCCGCCCTCCCTACCCCCAGCCCCAGCATTTT.

The gene calls are TRBV6-2 or TRBV6-3 and TRBJ1-1; a possible D gene is TRBD1 (5 bases). V lost 4 bases and J 6 bases, leaving 15 bases between the germline ends. Germline-derived CDR1 and CDR2 are MNHEY and SVGEGT. The CDR3 contains 14 residues. The DNA for the CDR3 is TGTGCCAGCAGTTCTCGGTGGGGGGGGGCTGAAGCTTTCTTT. Translated, it gives CASSSRWGGAEAFF.

The V and J genes are TRBV10-3 and TRBJ2-7; D not resolved. Germline CDR1 and CDR2: ENHRY and SYGVKD. V was pared by 0 bases and J by 0 bases, with 12 bases between. This CDR3 is built from 16 residues. DNA for the CDR3: TGTGCCATCAGTGAGTCCAACAGCCTAAGCTCCTACGAGCAGTACTTC. Residues: CAISESNSLSSYEQYF.

The chain is built from TRBV5-1 and TRBJ1-2; D unclear. The CDR3 runs to 14 residues. The V gene's germline CDR1 is SGHRS and CDR2 YFSETQ. V lost 0 bases and J 4 bases, leaving 10 bases between the germline ends. The CDR3 nucleotides are TGCGCCAGCAGCTTGGCCGGACTGACCTATGGCTACACCTTC. Amino acid sequence: CASSLAGLTYGYTF.

The sample holds a few counts of this clone. The junction shows a germline mismatch at one end, possibly a read error. This chain uses TRBV5-6 with TRBJ2-7; TRBD2 is a possible D gene (5 bases). The CDR3 extends over 12 amino acids. Germline loops: CDR1 SGHDT, CDR2 YYEEEE. CDR3 sequence reads: CASSLDGLVGDF. The CDR3 DNA follows: TGTGCCAGCAGCTTGGACGGGCTGGTCGGGGACTTC.

The gene calls are TRBV7-2 and TRBJ1-5; D is unresolved. The CDR3 has 18 residues. The V gene's germline CDR1 is SGHTA and CDR2 FQGNSA. V lost 5 bases, J lost 0 bases, and 20 bases lay in between. The CDR3: CASSKHGRMEVSNQPQHF. CDR3 nucleotides: TGTGCCAGCAGCAAACACGGACGGATGGAGGTTAGCAATCAGCCCCAGCATTTT.

The V gene is TRBV18, the J gene TRBJ2-3; 11 bases align to TRBD2. V dropped 4 bases and J dropped 0; count of bases not matched to a gene: 6. This CDR3 has 17 residues. Germline CDR1 reads KGHSH; CDR2 reads LQKENI. CDR3 DNA: TGTGCCAGCTCACTTTCCGGGACTAGCGGAAGCACAGATACGCAGTATTTT. Translation gives CASSLSGTSGSTDTQYF.

J is TRBJ1-1 and V is TRBV3-1 (or the pseudogene TRBV3-2); D gene uncertain. Trimming shortened V by 0 bases and J by 4 bases, and 9 bases separated the two germline ends. Germline lookup yields CDR1 LGHDT and CDR2 YNNKEL (reference sequence). The CDR3 is 14 amino acids. CDR3 sequence: CASSQEAPATEAFF. The CDR3 nucleotides are TGTGCCAGCAGCCAAGAAGCTCCCGCCACTGAAGCTTTCTTT.

This chain links TRBV7-2 with TRBJ1-6, with no clear D. Looked up from germline, CDR1 is SGHTA and CDR2 is FQGNSA. The CDR3 contains 12 residues. V was pared by 6 bases and J by 4 bases, with 4 bases between. CDR3 in amino acids: CASRRYNSPLHF. DNA for the CDR3: TGTGCCAGCAGGAGGTATAATTCACCCCTCCACTTT.

V gene TRBV29-1 combines with J gene TRBJ1-5; TRBD1 is a possible D gene (5 bases). CDR1 SQVTM and CDR2 ANQGSEA come from the germline V gene. The CDR3 sequence is 13 residues long. Trimming took off 4 bases at V and 1 base at J, with 8 bases between the two ends. The CDR3: CSVGAGSNQPQHF. CDR3 DNA: TGCAGCGTTGGGGCAGGGAGCAATCAGCCCCAGCATTTT.